The rows below give T cell receptor beta chains drawn from one sample of a study of PD-1 blockade in classical Hodgkin lymphoma. The protocol was immunoSEQ multiplex PCR, while the TCRdb copy is restricted to in-frame clones and leaves out a portion. The sample has 20,000 to 30,000 clones; 65% to 90% are singletons. The source material was peripheral blood mononuclear cells (PBMCs), sampled before the second cycle of nivolumab. These receptor sequences come from a human donor with classical Hodgkin lymphoma. Each CDR3 is given with its conserved first and last residue. The D gene is left open where the match is weak. A clone size is listed for some rows: how often the clone was seen (once, few, many), or a class if it is expanded.

V gene	D gene	clone size	J gene	CDR3 protein	CDR3 DNA
TRBV5-6	NA	once	TRBJ2-2	CASSLAWDGELFF	TGTGCCAGCAGCTTGGCCTGGGACGGGGAGCTGTTTTTT
TRBV9	NA	NA	TRBJ2-7	CASSVGGSGVYEQYF	TGTGCCAGCAGCGTAGGTGGTTCGGGGGTTTACGAGCAGTACTTC
TRBV15	NA	NA	TRBJ1-6	CATSRGVGSPLHF	TGTGCCACCAGCAGAGGTGTAGGGTCACCCCTCCACTTT
TRBV28	NA	NA	TRBJ1-1	CASSSDIDLEAFF	TGTGCCAGCAGTTCGGACATCGACCTTGAAGCTTTCTTT
TRBV7-8	TRBD2	NA	TRBJ2-7	CASSSRLAGSYEQYF	TGTGCCAGCAGCTCGAGACTAGCGGGATCCTACGAGCAGTACTTC
TRBV30	NA	NA	TRBJ2-3	CAWLSEGLSTDTQYF	TGTGCCTGGCTTTCGGAGGGCCTTAGCACAGATACGCAGTATTTT
TRBV27	NA	few	TRBJ1-1	CASSFQGKNTEAFF	TGTGCCAGCAGTTTTCAGGGGAAGAACACTGAAGCTTTCTTT
TRBV19	TRBD1	NA	TRBJ2-7	CASSIVVQGPLEQYF	TGTGCCAGTAGTATAGTGGTACAGGGGCCACTCGAGCAGTACTTC
TRBV29-1	NA	NA	TRBJ2-7	CSVELASYEQYF	TGCAGCGTTGAACTGGCTTCCTACGAGCAGTACTTC
TRBV25-1	NA	NA	TRBJ2-7	CASSEKAGRRNYEQYF	TGTGCCAGCAGTGAAAAGGCTGGTCGCAGAAACTACGAGCAGTACTTC